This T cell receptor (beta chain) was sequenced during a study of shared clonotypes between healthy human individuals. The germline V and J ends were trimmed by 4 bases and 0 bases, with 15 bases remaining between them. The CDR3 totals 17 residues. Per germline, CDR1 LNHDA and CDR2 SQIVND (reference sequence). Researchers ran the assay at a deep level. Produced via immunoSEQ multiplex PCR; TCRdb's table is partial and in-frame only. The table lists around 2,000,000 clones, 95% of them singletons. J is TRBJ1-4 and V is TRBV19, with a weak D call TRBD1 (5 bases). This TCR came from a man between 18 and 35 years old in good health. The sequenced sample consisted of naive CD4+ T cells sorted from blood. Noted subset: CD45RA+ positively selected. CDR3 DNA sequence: TGTGCCAGTAGTAGGGACTTTGACTCGGCAACTAATGAAAAACTGTTTTTT. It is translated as CASSRDFDSATNEKLFF.